This entry is about one T cell receptor (beta chain). Its specific antigen is unknown. No clone much larger than this one lies a single base away; base qualities are absent. The sample comes from a study of cytomegalovirus exposure and HLA in healthy donors (dated by TCRdb to the late 2010s). Notes on the research overall: According to an earlier analysis of 587 of the donors, some 180 million T cells yielded 95 million to 140 million unique TCR beta sequences and about 300 Gb of sequence data. The genetic ancestry cluster associated with self-reported Caucasian donors included about 84% of the 398 genotyped donors. Alongside the repertoire data, information on donor age, sex, ethnicity and CMV serostatus was compiled. Rather than drawing on any new phenotypic data, the later analysis identified candidate immune exposures from TCR beta sequences and the way those sequences occurred across donors. Class I and class II HLA loci were covered by the typing at four-digit resolution. Among about 400 genotyped donors of the cohort, an average of about 220,000 unique TCR beta nucleotide sequences was sequenced per donor, of which approximately 19% were non-productive. A later analysis re-analyzed previously published TCR beta repertoires from hundreds of donors and added high-resolution HLA genotyping to study TCR occurrence patterns. An earlier analysis of some 500 of the donors used high-throughput TCR beta sequencing to judge whether each TCR beta V gene segment behaved as functional or pseudogenic. An early release that covered fewer than 800 HLA-typed donors contained approximately 290 gigabases of sequencing data and around 80 million unique TCR sequences. The study aimed to test whether cataloging public T cell receptors could reveal signatures of past pathogen exposure. Typing coverage differed by locus: A, B, C, DRB1 and DQB1 were typed in roughly 629-640 donors, DQA1 in 522, DPA1 in 600 to 610, and DPB1 in around 490. In addition to the first cohort of about 650 subjects, a separate validation cohort of some 120 different subjects was used. Genome-wide SNP genotypes for about 60% of the 666 donors were used in a later genetic analysis, which treated that subset as a discovery cohort. The T cell repertoires of 666 subjects were profiled by immunosequencing and related to cytomegalovirus serostatus. A few DR-DQ haplotypes were treated as single units for association and clustering because of strong linkage in the cohort. To predict cytomegalovirus infection status, the study combined high-throughput TCR immunosequencing, statistical association of individual TCRs with disease status, and machine learning. All discovery cohort repertoires had been generated using a single sequencing platform. General conclusions and limits of the study: The sequencing pipeline was judged likely to have produced a cluster of highly shared sequence variants as a technical artifact. A total of 164 TCR beta chains were listed by the study as associated with cytomegalovirus. Correlated functional status among segregating V segments might reflect linkage disequilibrium, but an unknown experimental factor could not be ruled out. A further reported finding was that TCR beta sequences accurately predicted the HLA-A and HLA-B alleles for most subjects in the first cohort. HLA typing was unavailable for some donors at each locus, so association tests used only the typed subset. The authors suggested that the approach could potentially be extended to other disease states and immunological phenotypes. Strong co-occurrence of HLA alleles, especially DR and DQ, made assigning TCR associations to individual alleles difficult. While some public TCRs were present in many individuals, most TCR sequences turned up only very rarely across donors. An earlier analysis of 587 of the donors showed that most TCR beta V segments appeared in productive rearrangements either about 87% or about 30% of the time, which broadly matched IMGT annotations. Because the 87-base-pair reads could not distinguish some IMGT-functional V segments, including TRBV6-2 and TRBV6-3, those segments were excluded. A later genetic analysis associated a missense DCLRE1C variant with V-gene and J-gene trimming of TCR beta chains, and an independent cohort replicated the association. According to a later analysis, parvovirus B19, influenza, CMV and Epstein-Barr virus appeared linked to several top co-occurrence clusters. In a later analysis, 16,951 TCR beta sequences were associated with specific HLA alleles at a false discovery rate of 0.05. This cohort had only TCR beta chains sequenced, and the lack of alpha or paired-chain data limited which features could be detected. A later genetic analysis reported fewer N-insertions in productive TCRs among donors in an Asian-associated ancestry cluster than the approximately 700-donor mean. Three of the identified cytomegalovirus-associated TCR beta chains were confirmed in vitro to be specific for cytomegalovirus antigens. CMV serostatus was the only immune exposure information available for the cohort. Sequencing depth was assumed to be roughly uniform across donors in the presence/absence analyses, though that assumption may not hold. In both the original and validation cohorts, the classifier was reported to diagnose cytomegalovirus status with high specificity and sensitivity. In a later analysis, the rate of TCR association differed among HLA loci, with DRB1 alleles having the most associated TCRs and HLA-C alleles having the fewest. In a later analysis, HLA-associated TCR beta chains were found to be more clonally expanded and to have lower generation probabilities than equally common non-associated chains. A later analysis found that most CMV-associated TCR beta chains appeared HLA-restricted, with HLA associations seemingly driven largely by CMV exposure. Because counts were too low, seventeen rarely observed V segments, including chromosome 9 orphons, were excluded from the earlier analysis of 587 of the donors.

Trimming removed 0 bases from V and 5 bases from J; the gene matches leave 5 bases unexplained. CDR1 and CDR2, looked up from the germline V gene, are MNHEY and SVGAGI. The CDR3 starts with the cysteine, ends with the phenylalanine, and has 16 residues. This entry keeps only the CDR3 DNA: 48 bases, framed from base 1. The protocol used for the library was the immunoSEQ multiplex PCR assay. A mixture of 60 forward primers for TCR Vbeta segments and 13 reverse primers for TCR Jbeta segments was used in the multiplex PCR. The CDR3 region of rearranged TCR beta genes was amplified from genomic DNA with a multiplex PCR assay. The amplified TCR beta libraries were sequenced on the Illumina HiSeq System as 87-base-pair reads. In the authors' own workflow: In a later analysis, 80 million or so unique TCR beta chains were counted across the 500 to 850 repertoires, and about 10 million of these chains were shared by at least two donors. Raw reads were error-corrected and collapsed into unique sequences with a nearest-neighbor algorithm that merged closely related sequences to remove PCR and sequencing errors. To assign V, D and J gene segments, CDR3 sequences were aligned to IMGT reference sequences. For a sequence to be retained, a match of at least six nucleotides was required to both a V gene segment and a J gene segment. Rearrangements were called productive when the CDR3 lacked stop codons and stayed in frame with V and J; all others were non-productive. Following IMGT convention, CDR3 was defined as the stretch from the second conserved V-encoded cysteine up to the conserved J-encoded phenylalanine. The earlier analysis of about 570 of the donors excluded any sequence lacking an unambiguous match to a single V gene segment. An earlier analysis of under 750 of the donors called V segments functional above 56.7% productive rearrangements and segregating when the between-donor standard deviation exceeded 5%. A statistical classification framework was developed to diagnose cytomegalovirus status using the catalog of TCR beta chain sequences. In a later analysis, TCR nucleotide sequences were compared against IMGT/GENE-DB human TR gene sequences so that V and J genes could be assigned. The TCRdist pipeline was used in a later analysis to assign CDR3 sequences and most-parsimonious VDJ recombination scenarios. In a later analysis, each TCR beta chain was defined by its CDR3 amino acid sequence together with its V-gene family, and reads without a unique V-gene family were excluded. As a way to deal with suspected cross-contamination and a sequencing artifact, a later analysis dropped approximately 590 nucleotide sequences that were highly shared and had low generation probability. In a later analysis, a clonal expansion index for each public chain was calculated from normalized within-repertoire ranks of inferred template counts. Generation probabilities in a later analysis came from a VDJ recombination model fitted to out-of-frame rearrangements, and those results were checked against IGoR. Hypergeometric tests were used in a later analysis to score TCR-TCR, TCR-HLA and TCR-CMV co-occurrence, with a repertoire-size bias correction applied to the TCR pairs. A later analysis estimated false discovery rates by permuting HLA or CMV assignments 20 times. A later analysis grouped co-occurring TCRs with DBSCAN, adding TCRdist sequence similarity when clustering within HLA-allele-positive subsets. Repertoires with fewer than 30,000 or more than 120,000 public chains, plus five repertoires with anomalous nucleotide sharing, were excluded from co-occurrence clustering. Held by TCRdb, this immuneACCESS table contains in-frame sequences only and omits some clones. Under half of the omission traces to an unresolved V gene where checked; the cause of the rest is unknown. D and trimming were read from the DNA, whereas the V and J calls and clone size are those reported in that table. The sample table records over 200,000 clones; approximately 80% of these occur just once. The ten largest clones add up to 0.58% of the sample.

The cohort consisted of fewer than 700 healthy bone marrow donors. All cohort members were sampled while nominally healthy, although unrecorded immune exposures were likely present. The donor tested CMV seronegative, placing the donor among the 352 seronegative members of the cohort. A peripheral blood sample was collected from each donor, and TCR beta sequencing was performed on peripheral blood mononuclear cells. The Qiagen DNeasy Blood Extraction Kit was used to extract genomic DNA from the blood cell samples. The chain is assembled from TRBV6-5 and TRBJ2-3, and 10 bases in between align with TRBD2. The sequencing input was PBMCs. The sequence was collected from a woman in her forties in good health and CMV-seronegative. The DNA sequence is TGTGCCAGCAGTTACTCAGGGACTAGCGTAAGAGATACGCAGTATTTT. Its protein product is CASSYSGTSVRDTQYF.